This TCR beta chain originates from a study of response to subunit inactivated influenza vaccine. Broader study findings: The authors suggested that every seasonal influenza vaccination recruits few new T cells.

Each CDR3 protein is one row after TCRdb ran MiXCR on the RT-PCR reads. The sample has a few hundred thousand distinct CDR3 sequences, approximately 6.9% seen once. This clonotype was seen more than once but under ten times. Its target is unknown. The CDR3 is made up of 16 amino acids. J was trimmed by 4 bases and V by 4 bases; bases with no gene match: 6. Germline loops: CDR1 KGHDR, CDR2 SFDVKD. Sequencing was performed on PBMCs from blood, taken less than 25 months after vaccination. This TCR was recovered from a man between 50 and 69 years old who received an inactivated influenza vaccine. The chain employs TRBV24-1 and TRBJ2-1, with 10 bases identical to TRBD2. CDR3 coding DNA: TGTGCCACCAGTGACATCGCTAGCGGGGGATACAATGAGCAGTTCTTC. As protein: CATSDIASGGYNEQFF.